Below, one TCR beta chain is given with its context. Libraries were prepared by immunoSEQ multiplex PCR; TCRdb keeps only in-frame clonotypes and omits some of them. The sample records about 82,000 clones, around 82% being singletons. This sample was included in a study of blood T cell repertoires in COVID-19. Background on the study: Samples came from the United States, Italy and Spain, spanning acute and convalescent COVID-19. T cells, B-cell-depleted T cells, or PBMCs supplied cDNA or gDNA.

The sample was peripheral blood. This receptor was obtained from a man aged 45-65 years with active or convalescent COVID-19.

CDR3 DNA sequence: TGTGCCTGGAGTAAGGGACTTTCTAATGAAAAACTGTTTTTT. Translating it yields CAWSKGLSNEKLFF. The chain employs TRBV30 and TRBJ1-4, with a weak D call TRBD1 (5 bases). The CDR3 spans 14 residues. Looked up from germline, CDR1 is GTSNPN and CDR2 is SVGIG (reference sequence). Trimming cost V 2 bases and J 3 bases, with 10 bases left between them.